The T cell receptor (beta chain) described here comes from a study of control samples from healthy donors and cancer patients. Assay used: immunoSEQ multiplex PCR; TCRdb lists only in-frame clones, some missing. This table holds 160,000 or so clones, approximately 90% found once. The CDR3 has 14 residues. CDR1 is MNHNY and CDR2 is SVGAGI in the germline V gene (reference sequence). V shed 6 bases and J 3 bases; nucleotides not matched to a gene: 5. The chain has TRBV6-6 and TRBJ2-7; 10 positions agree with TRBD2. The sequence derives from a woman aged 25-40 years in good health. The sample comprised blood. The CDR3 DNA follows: TGTGCCAGCAGCGGACTAGCGGAAAACTACGAGCAGTACTTC. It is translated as CASSGLAENYEQYF.